Included here is one T cell receptor (beta chain) sequence, with context. Its antigen has not been determined. Within one base of it there is no much larger clone, and no base qualities were kept. Genomic DNA was extracted from sorted cells for sequencing of the TCRbeta CDR3 region. The immunoSEQ Assay was used for sequencing of TCRbeta CDR3 regions. In its TCRdb copy, this immuneACCESS table keeps in-frame sequences only and misses some clones. Where compared with another copy, unresolved V genes explain less than half of these, and the others have no known cause. The sample table records 90,000 or so clones; around nine tenths of these occur just once. Around 1.5% of the sample rests with the top ten. This sample was included in a study of OX40 agonist ivuxolimab in advanced cancers. General notes on the study: The costimulatory receptor OX40 (CD134) was targeted by ivuxolimab, a fully human IgG2 agonistic monoclonal antibody. Prior anti-PD-1, anti-PD-L1 or anti-CTLA-4 therapy was permitted, and checkpoint inhibitors had been received by less than 45% of dose-escalation patients. Partial responses were achieved by three dose-escalation patients, of whom one had hepatocellular carcinoma and two had cutaneous melanoma. The paper covers the monotherapy dose-escalation part of the phase I ivuxolimab trial, which included N ≈ 50 patients. In the dose-escalation cohort, approximately 82% of patients were male, and the mean age was 60 years with a range of about 23 to 79. Intravenous ivuxolimab was administered to patients every 2 weeks at six dose levels: 0.01, 0.1, 0.3, 1.5, 3 and 10 mg/kg. The point of sequencing TCRbeta in the periphery was to test whether ivuxolimab changed TCR sequence diversity and drove clonal T-cell expansion. Of the approximately 50 dose-escalation patients, hepatocellular carcinoma was present in approximately 20, melanoma in around 15, renal cell carcinoma in 9 and head and neck cancer in 9.

Patients with autoimmune disease history or receiving systemic immunosuppression were excluded from the trial. In every dose cohort, peripheral blood was drawn for TCR sequencing at baseline, cycle 4 day 1, and cycle 7 day 1. Samples were obtained from an open-label, multicenter, first-in-human phase I dose-escalation trial of ivuxolimab. Adults with locally advanced or metastatic head and neck squamous cell, hepatocellular, melanoma or renal cell carcinoma were enrolled in the trial. Before TCR sequencing, CD4+ and CD8+ T cells were separately sorted from peripheral blood. Overall results and qualifications from the work: The antigen specificity of the clonally expanded peripheral T cells was not determined. Low levels of normalized T-cell clonal expansion were also seen in some patients who did not respond. At doses of 0.1 to 3.0 mg/kg, clonal expansion of both CD4+ and CD8+ T cells in blood was seen between baseline and week 6. After ivuxolimab, expanded clones were on average more numerous among CD8+ T cells than among CD4+ T cells. Partial responders in the 0.1-3.0 mg/kg groups had among the lowest normalized peripheral clonal expansion, especially among CD8+ T cells.

The CDR3 covers 15 residues, taking in both the cysteine and the phenylalanine. Only CDR3 DNA is held: 45 bases, read in frame from base 1. Reading the germline V gene gives CDR1 MNHNS and CDR2 SASEGT. V loses 6 bases at its end and J loses 8 bases; junction bases beyond the gene matches: 12. This sample comprised CD4+ or CD8+ T cells sorted from blood, obtained in a trial of the OX40 agonist ivuxolimab. The sequence derives from an adult with an advanced solid tumor such as melanoma, head and neck, liver or kidney cancer. The chain uses TRBV6-1 and TRBJ1-2; TRBD1 fits 10 bases in the junction. The CDR3 loop reads CASRETGGTSYGYTF. The DNA reads as follows: TGTGCCAGCAGAGAGACAGGGGGCACGTCCTACGGCTACACCTTC.